This T cell receptor beta chain comes out of a study of control samples from healthy donors and cancer patients. Sequenced by immunoSEQ multiplex PCR; TCRdb stores in-frame clones only, minus some. The repertoire holds some 150,000 clones, with 94% as singletons. CDR1 and CDR2 (germline): MNHEY, SMNVEV (reference sequence). Trimming removed 3 bases from V and 2 bases from J, with 13 bases in between. The CDR3 spans 15 residues. This TCR came from a man aged 35-49 years in good health. This chain links TRBV27 with TRBJ1-2; D not certain. Sequenced input: blood. The CDR3: CASSFPAGRNYGYTF. DNA of the CDR3: TGTGCCAGCAGTTTCCCCGCAGGCAGGAACTATGGCTACACCTTC.